This TCR beta chain was profiled in a study of blood T cells in healthy people across ages. The use of a sample-barcoded 5' primer and a J-beta primer mix characterized a second PCR of roughly 6 to 11 cycles. Template switching added a 12-random-nucleotide identifier to every cDNA molecule. A single record per CDR3 protein comes from TCRdb applying MiXCR to the 5' RACE reads. Among roughly 570,000 distinct CDR3 sequences listed, approximately 25% were seen once. There are a few counts of this clonotype. V was cut by 5 bases and J by 4 bases, with 14 bases left in between. Per germline, CDR1 SGHTA and CDR2 FQGTGA. This CDR3 spans 14 amino acids.

The rearrangement uses TRBV7-3 and TRBJ1-2; D is perhaps TRBD1 (6 bases). The receptor comes from a woman in her seventies in good health. The sequencing sample was made of blood. The CDR3 nucleotides read TGTGCCAGCAGCCCTAAGGGGGGGGGCTATGGCTACACCTTC. Protein product: CASSPKGGGYGYTF.